The 3 T cell receptor beta chains below were found in one sample sequenced in a study of T cell repertoires in cytomegalovirus infection. TCRdb independently ran MiXCR on the reads; one entry per CDR3 protein. The sample consists of approximately 700,000 distinct CDR3 sequences, 35% of them appearing once. Sequencing was performed on PBMCs. The receptors stem from a human donor in good health (CMV status not recorded). Some clones in this sample may be carry-over from other donors' samples.

This clonotype was counted only a few times. V and J are TRBV7-2 and TRBJ1-5, with D perhaps TRBD1 (5 bases). The germline V gene has CDR1 SGHTA and CDR2 FQGNSA. The CDR3 length is 15 residues. Trimming cost V 4 bases and J 4 bases, with 14 bases left between them. The CDR3 bases are TGTGCCAGCAGCTCCGGGACGCCCGCAAATCAGCCCCAGCATTTT. Amino acid sequence: CASSSGTPANQPQHF.

The chain has TRBV29-1 and TRBJ2-7; D call uncertain. CDR1 SQVTM and CDR2 ANQGSEA come from the germline V gene. This CDR3 has 12 amino acids. The V end was cut by 3 bases, the J end by 5 bases, with 11 bases between. DNA for the CDR3: TGCAGCGTTGATGGCGCGCGCCACGAGCAGTACTTC. Residues: CSVDGARHEQYF.

This clonotype was observed a handful of times. The rearrangement joins TRBV24-1 to TRBJ2-1, with 8 bases identical to TRBD2. This CDR3 contains 16 residues. Germline V gives CDR1 KGHDR, CDR2 SFDVKD. After removal of 1 base from V and 6 bases from J, the junction contained 7 bases not matched to a gene. The CDR3 nucleotides are TGTGCCACCAGTGATTTACCGGGAGGGCCCCCCAATGAGCAGTTCTTC. This codes for CATSDLPGGPPNEQFF.